Following are 13 T cell receptor beta chains from one sample sequenced in a study of T cell repertoires in cytomegalovirus infection. One entry per CDR3 protein results from TCRdb running MiXCR on the reads. The sample gives 250,000 or so distinct CDR3 sequences, about 15% of which show up once; around half is in the top ten. Sequenced sample: CD8+ T cells from PBMCs. The receptors here all came from a human donor in good health (CMV status not recorded). Some clones in this sample may be carry-over from other donors' samples.

This clonotype occurred a few times. The chain combines TRBV12-3 or TRBV12-4 with TRBJ1-6, with TRBD1 matching over 7 bases. V was pared by 5 bases and J by 6 bases, with 7 bases of the junction left unmatched. The CDR3 is made up of 15 amino acids. For the CDR3, the DNA is TGTGCCAGCAGTCAAACCGGGACAGTTAATTCACCCCTCCACTTT. Encoded protein: CASSQTGTVNSPLHF.

This clonotype has more than one count but fewer than ten. This sequence joins TRBV19 and TRBJ1-5, with a weak D call TRBD1 (6 bases). CDR1 LNHDA and CDR2 SQIVND come from the germline V gene (reference sequence). The V end was cut by 7 bases, the J end by 4 bases, with 17 bases between. This CDR3 is 15 amino acids long. CDR3 in amino acids: CASNPPGGANQPQHF. Written as DNA, the CDR3 is TGTGCCAGTAACCCCCCGGGGGGCGCAAATCAGCCCCAGCATTTT.

This clonotype was observed at least ten times. The rearrangement joins TRBV7-2 to TRBJ2-1; D remains unclear. Germline V CDR1 and CDR2: SGHTA, FQGNSA. The CDR3 covers 17 residues. The germline V and J ends were trimmed by 1 base and 2 bases, with 15 bases remaining between them. Here the CDR3 DNA reads TGTGCCAGCAGCTTAGTCTTGGGTCTAGACCCCTACAATGAGCAGTTCTTC. Amino acids: CASSLVLGLDPYNEQFF.

This chain links TRBV20-1 with TRBJ2-3; D is undetermined. Germline V gene sequence: CDR1 DFQATT, CDR2 SNEGSKA (reference sequence). The V gene lost 5 bases and the J gene lost 0 bases, with 12 bases spanning the gap. The CDR3 runs to 14 residues. The CDR3: CSAPDRPSTDTQYF. The CDR3 DNA reads TGCAGTGCTCCCGACCGGCCTAGCACAGATACGCAGTATTTT.

This clonotype was counted between two and nine times. V is TRBV7-9 and J is TRBJ2-7, with 8 bases identical to TRBD1. CDR3 length: 14 residues. V trimming: 5 bases; J trimming: 7 bases; junction bases outside the gene matches: 10. From germline, CDR1 is SEHNR and CDR2 FQNEAQ (reference sequence). CDR3 sequence reads: CASSPRTGPREQYF. The CDR3 DNA sequence: TGTGCCAGCAGCCCAAGGACAGGGCCGCGGGAGCAGTACTTC.

The chain recombines TRBV7-6 with TRBJ1-2; a weak D match, TRBD1 (5 bases). The CDR3 extends over 15 amino acids. The V gene lost 4 bases and the J gene lost 1 base, with 13 bases spanning the gap. Germline V gene sequence: CDR1 SGHVS, CDR2 FNYEAQ. The chain's CDR3 is CASSSTLGGNYGYTF. The CDR3 DNA sequence: TGTGCCAGCAGCTCAACCCTGGGGGGTAACTATGGCTACACCTTC.

Concerning this clonotype itself: A clone one base away is much larger, so this may be a read error. The V call is TRBV6-8, the J call TRBJ2-7; D possibly uses TRBD1 or TRBD2 (5 bases each). The CDR3 consists of 17 residues. Trimming cost V 2 bases and J 2 bases, with 19 bases left between them. Germline assignment: CDR1 MNHGY and CDR2 SAAAGT. The CDR3 DNA reads TGTGCCAGCAGTTACGCGTTTGTTCCGGGGCGACCCTACGAGCAGTACTTC. Protein sequence: CASSYAFVPGRPYEQYF.

V and J are TRBV5-1 and TRBJ2-7, with D perhaps TRBD2 (5 bases). CDR1 SGHRS and CDR2 YFSETQ come from the germline V gene. V was trimmed by 0 bases and J by 5 bases, leaving 9 bases between them. The CDR3 is 13 residues long. CDR3 nucleotide sequence: TGCGCCAGCAGCTTGGATTCGGGGAACGAGCAGTACTTC. Translating it yields CASSLDSGNEQYF.

This clonotype was seen many times. The chain has TRBV11-2 and TRBJ2-5; a possible D gene is TRBD1 (6 bases). Deletions cut 3 bases from V and 9 bases from J, with 23 bases between. Germline values: CDR1 SGHAT, CDR2 FQNNGV. The CDR3 contains 16 residues. The CDR3 sequence: CASSFQSGRGHVAQYF. For the CDR3, the DNA is TGTGCCAGCAGCTTTCAATCGGGCAGGGGTCATGTGGCCCAGTACTTC. The full variable domain, with the rest looked up from reference TRBV11-2 and TRBJ2-5, is EAGVAQSPRYKIIEKRQSVAFWCNPISGHATLYWYQQILGQGPKLLIQFQNNGVVDDSQLPKDRFSAERLKGVDSTLKIQPAKLEDSAVYLCASSFQSGRGHVAQYFGPGTRLLVL.

This clonotype came up a few times. The chain couples TRBV7-6 to TRBJ2-7; D not resolved. Germline V gene data show CDR1 as SGHVS and CDR2 as FNYEAQ. With 5 bases removed from V and 4 bases from J, the gap between germline ends came to 9 bases. The CDR3 runs 12 residues. The CDR3 sequence is CASSPLPYEQYF. The CDR3 nucleotides read TGTGCCAGCAGCCCTCTACCTTACGAGCAGTACTTC.

This clonotype occurred a few times. V and J are TRBV6-2 or TRBV6-3 and TRBJ2-7; no reliable D call. This CDR3 contains 15 residues. Per the germline V gene, CDR1 is MNHEY and CDR2 is SVGEGT. V dropped 0 bases and J dropped 3 bases, with 12 bases sitting between them. The DNA of the CDR3 is TGTGCCAGCAGTTACTCCCCCCTGCGCCACTACGAGCAGTACTTC. Amino acid sequence: CASSYSPLRHYEQYF.

About this clonotype itself: It may be a read error: a sequence one base away is much more abundant. This chain connects TRBV7-6 to TRBJ1-1, with D possibly matching TRBD1 (6 bases). The CDR3 runs to 13 residues. Germline assignment: CDR1 SGHVS and CDR2 FNYEAQ. V was trimmed by 6 bases and J by 7 bases, leaving 15 bases between them. CDR3: CASSRNKGGEAFF. In DNA, the CDR3 is TGTGCCAGCAGTAGAAACAAGGGGGGTGAAGCTTTCTTT.

In this sample, this clonotype turned up many times. The gene calls are TRBV7-2 and TRBJ2-5, with TRBD2 matching over 9 bases. V trimming: 1 base; J trimming: 2 bases; junction bases outside the gene matches: 5. The CDR3 is made up of 16 amino acids. In germline, CDR1 is SGHTA, CDR2 FQGNSA. CDR3 DNA sequence: TGTGCCAGCAGCTTAGTGGATAGCGGGGGACAAGAGACCCAGTACTTC. Its translation is CASSLVDSGGQETQYF.